A selection of T cell receptor beta chains follows, all from one sample in a study of blood T cell repertoires in COVID-19. Using immunoSEQ multiplex PCR, the repertoire was profiled, and TCRdb retains in-frame clones only, with some absent. The sample lists approximately 240,000 clones; approximately 83% were seen once. Sequences were obtained from peripheral blood. The receptors originated from a woman aged 30 to 39 who had recovered from COVID-19. Both conserved end residues are part of each CDR3. The order of the fields is clone size, D gene, J gene, V gene, CDR3 protein, CDR3 DNA. The D gene is left open where the match is weak. Some rows mark clone size as missing; the rest say once, few, many or name a class of expanded clone.

NA	NA	TRBJ1-5	TRBV2	CASSEAGGLGNQPQHF	TGTGCCAGCAGTGAAGCAGGAGGGTTGGGCAATCAGCCCCAGCATTTT
once	NA	TRBJ1-3	TRBV11-2	CASSLGGAAGNTIYF	TGTGCCAGCAGCTTAGGAGGAGCGGCCGGAAACACCATATATTTT
NA	TRBD2	TRBJ2-3	TRBV20-1	CSASGIRGEYF	TGCAGTGCTAGCGGGATCCGGGGGGAGTATTTT
NA	NA	TRBJ1-6	TRBV7-9	CASSLNQAPLHF	TGTGCCAGCAGCCTAAACCAGGCCCCCCTCCACTTT
NA	NA	TRBJ1-2	TRBV7-9	CASSLVQGPPGYTF	TGTGCCAGCAGCTTAGTACAGGGTCCGCCGGGCTACACCTTC
NA	TRBD1	TRBJ1-2	TRBV5-1	CASRAEGALGYTF	TGCGCCAGCAGGGCAGAGGGGGCGCTTGGCTACACCTTC
NA	NA	TRBJ1-2	TRBV6-4	CASKGVGGRLYGYTF	TGTGCCAGCAAAGGTGTAGGGGGACGGCTATATGGCTACACCTTC
NA	NA	TRBJ2-5	TRBV5-6	CASSAQTRAETQYF	TGTGCCAGCAGCGCGCAAACTAGAGCGGAGACCCAGTACTTC
NA	NA	TRBJ2-7	TRBV6-2/TRBV6-3	CASSYGFSRPIEQYF	TGTGCCAGCAGTTATGGTTTTAGTCGTCCCATCGAGCAGTACTTC
few	TRBD1	TRBJ2-1	TRBV9	CASSARGGRSYNEQFF	TGTGCCAGCAGCGCGAGAGGGGGCCGCTCCTACAATGAGCAGTTCTTC
NA	NA	TRBJ1-4	TRBV19	CASSGGGKANEKLFF	TGTGCCAGTAGCGGCGGAGGAAAGGCTAATGAAAAACTGTTTTTT
NA	NA	TRBJ1-2	TRBV6-2/TRBV6-3	CASSDPLLRGYTF	TGTGCCAGCAGCGATCCCCTATTGCGTGGCTACACCTTC
NA	NA	TRBJ2-3	TRBV12-5	CASGSPTGEDTDTQYF	TGTGCTAGTGGTTCTCCGACAGGAGAAGACACAGATACGCAGTATTTT
NA	TRBD1	TRBJ1-4	TRBV19	CASSLRQGANEKLFF	TGTGCCAGTAGTCTTCGACAGGGGGCTAATGAAAAACTGTTTTTT
once	NA	TRBJ2-3	TRBV18	CASSPQEIWGGGTDTQYF	TGTGCCAGCTCACCCCAAGAAATCTGGGGGGGCGGGACAGATACGCAGTATTTT
NA	TRBD2	TRBJ2-1	TRBV10-3	CAIGTSGGPHYNEQFF	TGTGCCATAGGGACTAGCGGGGGCCCTCACTACAATGAGCAGTTCTTC
NA	NA	TRBJ2-1	TRBV5-6	CASSFGRNEQFF	TGTGCCAGCAGCTTTGGTAGAAATGAGCAGTTCTTC
NA	TRBD2	TRBJ2-3	TRBV9	CASSRGADTQYF	TGTGCCAGCAGCCGGGGGGCAGATACGCAGTATTTT
NA	NA	TRBJ1-4	TRBV4-1	CASSQDLGINEKLFF	TGCGCCAGCAGCCAAGATCTCGGGATAAATGAAAAACTGTTTTTT
NA	NA	TRBJ1-4	TRBV6-7	CASSPSQGHEKLFF	TGTGCCAGCAGCCCGAGCCAGGGGCACGAAAAACTGTTTTTT
NA	NA	TRBJ1-2	TRBV12-3/TRBV12-4	CASSLGGRGGYTF	TGTGCCAGCAGTTTAGGGGGGCGCGGGGGCTACACCTTC
NA	NA	TRBJ1-2	TRBV12-3/TRBV12-4	CASSVPGNYGYTF	TGTGCCAGCAGTGTTCCAGGCAACTATGGCTACACCTTC
NA	TRBD2	TRBJ2-1	TRBV27	CASSLGGDFEQFF	TGTGCCAGCAGTTTGGGGGGGGATTTTGAGCAGTTCTTC
NA	TRBD1	TRBJ2-7	TRBV6-5	CASSYEGARGYEQYF	TGTGCCAGCAGTTACGAGGGGGCGAGGGGATACGAGCAGTACTTC
NA	NA	TRBJ1-4	TRBV4-3	CASSQERTTFIATNEKLFF	TGCGCCAGCAGCCAAGAGCGGACAACTTTCATTGCAACTAATGAAAAACTGTTTTTT
NA	NA	TRBJ1-2	TRBV19	CASAISNYGYTF	TGTGCCAGTGCTATCTCTAACTATGGCTACACCTTC
NA	NA	TRBJ2-7	TRBV13	CASSFRGTAFYEQYF	TGTGCCAGCAGCTTTAGGGGTACCGCGTTCTACGAGCAGTACTTC
NA	TRBD2	TRBJ2-1	TRBV2	CASSVLAGGDSSYNEQFF	TGTGCCAGCAGTGTGTTAGCGGGGGGCGACAGCTCCTACAATGAGCAGTTCTTC
NA	TRBD2	TRBJ2-2	TRBV6-6	CASGRGIWRGGTGELFF	TGTGCCAGCGGTCGGGGAATCTGGCGGGGGGGCACCGGGGAGCTGTTTTTT
NA	NA	TRBJ1-5	TRBV10-3	CAISDRGGSRQPQHF	TGTGCCATCAGTGACCGGGGGGGGTCTAGGCAGCCCCAGCATTTT
NA	TRBD1	TRBJ1-3	TRBV9	CASSASTGAGNTIYF	TGTGCCAGCAGCGCGTCGACAGGGGCTGGAAACACCATATATTTT
NA	TRBD2	TRBJ2-5	TRBV9	CASSHSGGLETQYF	TGTGCCAGCAGCCATAGCGGGGGGTTGGAGACCCAGTACTTC
NA	TRBD1	TRBJ2-1	TRBV11-1	CASSLARDSRHNEQFF	TGTGCCAGCAGCTTAGCCCGGGACAGCCGTCACAATGAGCAGTTCTTC